This T cell receptor beta chain was retrieved from a study of T cells in Graves' hyperthyroidism and ophthalmopathy. Amplification targeted TCR beta CDR3 regions from RNA transcripts. During a first-round RT-PCR of the TCR CDR3, the HTBI primer set was used. One entry per CDR3 protein results from TCRdb running MiXCR on the multiplex PCR reads. The data show around 600,000 distinct CDR3 sequences, with less than 20% seen just once and about 7% held by the top ten. This clonotype was observed at least ten times. What it binds is unknown. The V end was cut by 2 bases, the J end by 0 bases, with 8 bases between. This CDR3 comprises 14 residues. CDR1 and CDR2 from the germline V gene are SEHNR and FQNEAQ (reference sequence). Study outcomes and limitations: In the analysis, a 13 V-J model separated ophthalmopathy from stable hyperthyroidism.

Lactation, pregnancy, other autoimmune disease or uncontrolled infection led to exclusion of patients. The chain uses TRBV7-9 and TRBJ2-7, with D possibly TRBD2 on 5 matching bases. Source material: blood. This receptor was taken from a woman in her twenties or thirties with Graves' hyperthyroidism. In DNA form, the CDR3 reads TGTGCCAGCAGCTTATCCCGGGGCTCCTACGAGCAGTACTTC. Translation gives CASSLSRGSYEQYF. Combining the CDR3 with reference TRBV7-9 and TRBJ2-7 gives the whole variable domain DTGVSQNPRHKITKRGQNVTFRCDPISEHNRLYWYRQTLGQGPEFLTYFQNEAQLEKSRLLSDRFSAERPKGSFSTLEIQRTEQGDSAMYLCASSLSRGSYEQYFGPGTRLTVT.